The 13 T cell receptor beta chains listed next were all sequenced from one sample in a study of T-cell reconstitution after alpha-beta-depleted transplantation in children. The authors prepared the TCRbeta library with unique molecular identifiers. From the PCR reads, TCRdb called clonotypes with MiXCR, one entry per CDR3 protein. The data hold just under 150,000 distinct CDR3 sequences, with 8.5% to 10% observed a single time. The input for sequencing was PBMCs, mostly from graft donor cells, taken 180 days after TCRalphabeta/CD19-depleted stem cell transplant. These receptors were taken from a female patient aged 2-10 years who had a stem cell transplant for congenital amegakaryocytic thrombocytopenia, so the T cells may come from the graft donor.

This clonotype was seen more than once but under ten times. The rearrangement links TRBV30 to TRBJ1-3; D may be TRBD1 (5 bases). CDR1 and CDR2 from the germline V gene are GTSNPN and SVGIG (reference sequence). This CDR3 contains 14 residues. Trimming removed 6 bases at V and 0 bases at J, with 12 bases between. The CDR3 coding sequence is TGTGCCTGTTCTCAGGGAATCTCTGGAAACACCATATATTTT. Translation: CACSQGISGNTIYF.

This clonotype was detected a few times. V usage is TRBV30 and J usage is TRBJ2-2; 9 bases agree with TRBD2. The V gene's germline CDR1 is GTSNPN and CDR2 SVGIG (reference sequence). V shed 3 bases and J 6 bases; nucleotides not matched to a gene: 2. The CDR3 totals 13 residues. CDR3 loop: CAWSGLAPGELFF. The CDR3 DNA reads as TGTGCCTGGAGCGGACTAGCGCCCGGGGAGCTGTTTTTT.

The rearrangement joins TRBV5-1 to TRBJ1-2; perhaps TRBD1 as D (5 bases). The CDR3 totals 13 residues. Trimming left V 3 bases short and J 8 bases short, with 14 bases between. CDR1 is SGHRS and CDR2 is YFSETQ in the germline V gene. In DNA form, the CDR3 reads TGCGCCAGCAGCTCAGGGTCAGGAGGAGGCTACACCTTC. This sequence encodes CASSSGSGGGYTF.

This clonotype was picked up many times. This rearrangement joins TRBV10-3 to TRBJ1-5, with D unresolved. The CDR3 totals 14 residues. Germline V gives CDR1 ENHRY, CDR2 SYGVKD. Trimming left V 3 bases short and J 7 bases short, with 13 bases between. The CDR3 nucleotides are TGTGCCATCAGTGAAATTGGGCCGGGACAGCCCCAGCATTTT. Protein sequence: CAISEIGPGQPQHF.

This clonotype has just a few counts. The J gene is TRBJ2-2, the V gene TRBV20-1, with 12 bases matching TRBD2. The trim removed 1 base at V and 5 bases at J, leaving 2 bases unmatched. The CDR3 is 15 residues long. The germline CDR1 and CDR2 sequences are DFQATT and SNEGSKA (reference sequence). CDR3 sequence (DNA): TGCAGTGCTAGAGGACTAGCGGGAGTTACCGGGGAGCTGTTTTTT. Translated, it gives CSARGLAGVTGELFF.

The chain joins TRBV6-5 to TRBJ1-6; D is perhaps TRBD1 (5 bases). The germline V gene has CDR1 MNHEY and CDR2 SVGAGI. The CDR3 covers 15 residues. Trimming left V 0 bases short and J 9 bases short, with 12 bases between. In DNA, the CDR3 is TGTGCCAGCAGTTACTCGACCTGGGGCATTTCACCCCTCCACTTT. The encoded protein is CASSYSTWGISPLHF.

This sequence joins TRBV4-2 and TRBJ2-5; 8 bases map to TRBD1. Looked up from germline, CDR1 is LGHNA and CDR2 is YNFKEQ. The CDR3 has 17 residues. V gave up 3 bases and J gave up 2 bases; unmatched junction bases: 11. The CDR3 loop is CASSQWTGHRGQETQYF. CDR3 DNA: TGTGCCAGCAGCCAGTGGACAGGGCATAGGGGGCAAGAGACCCAGTACTTC.

This clonotype was observed at least ten times. The rearrangement uses TRBV7-2 and TRBJ1-6; maybe TRBD1 (6 bases). Trimming shortened V by 3 bases and J by 7 bases, and 10 bases separated the two germline ends. The CDR3 is made up of 14 amino acids. Per the germline V gene, CDR1 is SGHTA and CDR2 is FQGNSA. The CDR3 is CASSFLQGNSPLHF. CDR3 in DNA: TGTGCCAGCAGCTTCTTACAGGGAAATTCACCCCTCCACTTT.

The chain recombines TRBV5-1 with TRBJ1-4; no firm D call. Per the germline V gene, CDR1 is SGHRS and CDR2 is YFSETQ. This CDR3 has 15 amino acids. V shed 1 base and J shed 2 bases, with 9 bases lying between them. CDR3 sequence (DNA): TGCGCCAGCAGCTTGCCTGGAGGGACTAATGAAAAACTGTTTTTT. Its translation is CASSLPGGTNEKLFF.

This chain links TRBV7-9 with TRBJ2-2; 9 bases agree with TRBD2. The CDR3 has 16 amino acids. CDR1 is SEHNR and CDR2 is FQNEAQ in the germline V gene (reference sequence). Trimming took 5 bases from V and 4 from J; bases not matched to a gene: 8. The CDR3 protein is CASSARTSERTGELFF. Here the CDR3 DNA reads TGTGCCAGCAGCGCCCGGACTAGCGAACGCACCGGGGAGCTGTTTTTT. Based on the CDR3 plus reference TRBV7-9 and TRBJ2-2, the full variable domain is DTGVSQNPRHKITKRGQNVTFRCDPISEHNRLYWYRQTLGQGPEFLTYFQNEAQLEKSRLLSDRFSAERPKGSFSTLEIQRTEQGDSAMYLCASSARTSERTGELFFGEGSRLTVL.

This clonotype was detected many times. The chain combines TRBV12-3 or TRBV12-4 with TRBJ2-1, with D perhaps TRBD2 (6 bases). This CDR3 region has 13 residues. V lost 5 bases to trimming and J lost 8 bases, with 13 bases between them. CDR3 in DNA: TGTGCCAGCAGTCTTACGACGGGGGATGAGCAGTTCTTC. It specifies CASSLTTGDEQFF.

This clonotype has ten or more counts. The chain links TRBV15 to TRBJ2-4; a possible D gene is TRBD2 (6 bases). Trimming shortened V by 2 bases and J by 9 bases, and 14 bases separated the two germline ends. The germline V gene has CDR1 LNHNV and CDR2 YYDKDF (reference sequence). The CDR3 has 14 residues. The CDR3 DNA follows: TGTGCCACCAGCAGATTTACGGGAGAGGGCATTCAGTACTTC. Protein: CATSRFTGEGIQYF. The full variable domain, its missing parts supplied by reference TRBV15 and TRBJ2-4, is DAMVIQNPRYQVTQFGKPVTLSCSQTLNHNVMYWYQQKSSQAPKLLFHYYDKDFNNEADTPDNFQSRRPNTSFCFLDIRSPGLGDTAMYLCATSRFTGEGIQYFGAGTRLSVL.

A remark on this clonotype: Sequence at one end of the junction differs from germline and may be a read error. This rearrangement joins TRBV5-5 to TRBJ2-2; the match to TRBD1 covers 7 bases. Germline V gives CDR1 SGHKS, CDR2 YYEKEE (reference sequence). The CDR3 has 14 residues. The DNA for the CDR3 is TGTGCCATGAACCAGGGACAGACCTGCTGGGAGCTGCTTTTT. It translates to CAMNQGQTCWELLF.